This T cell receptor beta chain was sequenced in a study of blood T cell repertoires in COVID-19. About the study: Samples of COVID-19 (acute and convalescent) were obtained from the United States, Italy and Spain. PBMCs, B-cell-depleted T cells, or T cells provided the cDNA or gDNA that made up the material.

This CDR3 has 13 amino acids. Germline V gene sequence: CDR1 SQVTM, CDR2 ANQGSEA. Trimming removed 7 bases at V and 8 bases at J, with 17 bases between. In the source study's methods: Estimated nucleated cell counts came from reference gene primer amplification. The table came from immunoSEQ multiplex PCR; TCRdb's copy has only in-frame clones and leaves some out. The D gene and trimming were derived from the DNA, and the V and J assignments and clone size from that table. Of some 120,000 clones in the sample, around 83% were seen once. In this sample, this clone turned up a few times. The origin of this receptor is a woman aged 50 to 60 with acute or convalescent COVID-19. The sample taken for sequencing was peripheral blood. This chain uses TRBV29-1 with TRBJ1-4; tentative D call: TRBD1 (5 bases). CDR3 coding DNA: TGCAGCGGAGCCCAGGGCCTAGGGGAAAAACTGTTTTTT. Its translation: CSGAQGLGEKLFF.